This T cell receptor (beta chain) was retrieved from a study of blood T cells in healthy people across ages. Through a sample-barcoded 5' primer and a J-beta primer mix, a second PCR was run for roughly 7 to 11 cycles. TCRdb re-called the 5' RACE reads through MiXCR, storing one row per CDR3 protein. This sample has hundreds of thousands of distinct CDR3 sequences, with around 21% found just once. In germline, CDR1 is SNHLY, CDR2 FYNNEI. This CDR3 contains 15 residues. This sequence originates from a man aged 65 to 79 in good health. The chain employs TRBV2 and TRBJ2-7, with D hard to call. The J call may be wrong; the DNA end is better matched by TRBJ2-1. The sequenced sample was blood. CDR3 sequence: CASSERSVTNNEQFF. CDR3 sequence (DNA): TGTGCCAGCAGTGAACGGTCGGTTACAAACAATGAGCAGTTCTTC.